A single sample gave rise to the 3 T cell receptor beta chains below, sequenced in a study of T cell responses to AZD1222 COVID-19 vaccine. The repertoire was sequenced with immunoSEQ multiplex PCR; TCRdb's copy has only in-frame clones and lacks some. Here the sample spans 130,000 or so clones, just over 90% being singletons. Sequencing was performed on peripheral blood, taken on day 0 of MenACWY control vaccination. These receptors were taken from an adult in good health.

The V and J genes are TRBV7-9 and TRBJ1-1, with D possibly TRBD1 on 5 matching bases. CDR3 length: 15 amino acids. CDR1 is SEHNR, CDR2 FQNEAQ, per germline (reference sequence). Deletions cut 5 bases from V and 1 base from J, with 14 bases between. CDR3 coding DNA: TGTGCCAGCAGCCGCCTCCCCGGGGCGAACACTGAAGCTTTCTTT. Translating it yields CASSRLPGANTEAFF.

J is TRBJ1-2 and V is TRBV9; D gene ambiguous. The V gene's germline CDR1 is SGDLS and CDR2 YYNGEE. This CDR3 spans 15 amino acids. V lost 0 bases, J lost 8 bases, and 17 bases lay in between. CDR3 residues: CASSVEVSGREGYTF. CDR3 coding DNA: TGTGCCAGCAGCGTAGAAGTTTCGGGCCGGGAGGGCTACACCTTC.

J is TRBJ1-5 and V is TRBV20-1; D is possibly TRBD1 (5 bases). Trimming removed 3 bases at V and 2 bases at J, with 8 bases between. The CDR3 is 13 amino acids. Germline assignment: CDR1 DFQATT and CDR2 SNEGSKA (reference sequence). The CDR3 DNA sequence: TGCAGTGCTAGTCGGGGGGGCAATCAGCCCCAGCATTTT. Residues: CSASRGGNQPQHF.